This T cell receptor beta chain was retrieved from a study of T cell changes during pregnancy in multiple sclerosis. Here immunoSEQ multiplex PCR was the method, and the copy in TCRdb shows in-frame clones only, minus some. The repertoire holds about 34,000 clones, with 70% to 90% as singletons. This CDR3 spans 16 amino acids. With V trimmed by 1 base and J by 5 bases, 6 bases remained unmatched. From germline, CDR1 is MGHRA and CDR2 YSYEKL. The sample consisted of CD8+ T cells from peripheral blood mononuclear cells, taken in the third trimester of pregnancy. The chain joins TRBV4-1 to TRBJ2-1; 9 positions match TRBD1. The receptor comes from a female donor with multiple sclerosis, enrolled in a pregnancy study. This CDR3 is CASSQVVGTGNNEQFF. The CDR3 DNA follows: TGCGCCAGCAGCCAAGTAGTAGGGACAGGGAACAATGAGCAGTTCTTC.